This is a list of T cell receptor beta chains from one sample in a study of blood T cell repertoires in COVID-19. Profiled with immunoSEQ multiplex PCR; TCRdb holds only in-frame clones, not every one. The data show some 70,000 clones, around 87% seen once. The sample taken for sequencing was peripheral blood. These receptors originate from a man aged 50-60 years with active COVID-19. The CDR3 runs from the conserved cysteine through the conserved F or W. Each record gives: J gene, D gene, clone size, V gene, CDR3 length, CDR3 protein, CDR3 DNA. The D gene is left open where the match is weak. Not every row has a clone size; where given, it reads once, few, many or a size class.

j_call: TRBJ2-4; d_call: TRBD1; clone_size: NA; v_call: TRBV9; cdr3_length: 14; cdr3_aa: CASSVGQGKNIQYF; cdr3_nt: TGTGCCAGCAGCGTCGGACAGGGGAAAAACATTCAGTACTTC
j_call: TRBJ2-1; d_call: NA; clone_size: NA; v_call: TRBV5-4; cdr3_length: 15; cdr3_aa: CASSRTPFSYNEQFF; cdr3_nt: TGTGCCAGCAGTAGAACGCCGTTCTCCTACAATGAGCAGTTCTTC
j_call: TRBJ2-3; d_call: TRBD1; clone_size: NA; v_call: TRBV2; cdr3_length: 15; cdr3_aa: CASSGGTASTDTQYF; cdr3_nt: TGTGCCAGCAGTGGAGGGACAGCTAGCACAGATACGCAGTATTTT
j_call: TRBJ1-5; d_call: NA; clone_size: NA; v_call: TRBV6-5; cdr3_length: 15; cdr3_aa: CASRPVGVSNQPQHF; cdr3_nt: TGTGCCAGCAGACCGGTTGGAGTTAGCAATCAGCCCCAGCATTTT
j_call: TRBJ1-2; d_call: TRBD1; clone_size: NA; v_call: TRBV28; cdr3_length: 15; cdr3_aa: CASSAPSTGDYGYTF; cdr3_nt: TGTGCCAGCAGTGCCCCCAGTACAGGGGACTATGGCTACACCTTC
j_call: TRBJ2-3; d_call: NA; clone_size: few; v_call: TRBV25-1; cdr3_length: 16; cdr3_aa: CASSAFRGATRDTQYF; cdr3_nt: TGTGCCAGCAGTGCCTTCCGGGGGGCGACGCGGGATACGCAGTATTTT
j_call: TRBJ2-1; d_call: NA; clone_size: NA; v_call: TRBV7-2; cdr3_length: 15; cdr3_aa: CASSADGGTNNEQFF; cdr3_nt: TGTGCCAGCAGCGCCGACGGGGGGACAAACAATGAGCAGTTCTTC
j_call: TRBJ2-3; d_call: TRBD2; clone_size: NA; v_call: TRBV3-1/TRBV3-2; cdr3_length: 16; cdr3_aa: CASSIGMASGTDTQYF; cdr3_nt: TGTGCCAGCAGCATAGGAATGGCTAGCGGGACAGATACGCAGTATTTT
j_call: TRBJ2-1; d_call: TRBD2; clone_size: NA; v_call: TRBV11-2; cdr3_length: 18; cdr3_aa: CASSFPSSERGSYNEQFF; cdr3_nt: TGTGCCAGCAGCTTTCCCTCGTCCGAGCGGGGCTCCTACAATGAGCAGTTCTTC
j_call: TRBJ1-2; d_call: NA; clone_size: NA; v_call: TRBV9; cdr3_length: 12; cdr3_aa: CASSVPYYGYTF; cdr3_nt: TGTGCCAGCAGCGTACCGTACTATGGCTACACCTTC
j_call: TRBJ1-1; d_call: TRBD1; clone_size: NA; v_call: TRBV9; cdr3_length: 14; cdr3_aa: CASSVQGGNTEAFF; cdr3_nt: TGTGCCAGCAGCGTCCAGGGGGGGAACACTGAAGCTTTCTTT
j_call: TRBJ2-3; d_call: NA; clone_size: NA; v_call: TRBV7-3; cdr3_length: 16; cdr3_aa: CASSRPGGGSTDTQYF; cdr3_nt: TGTGCCAGCAGTCGACCGGGTGGGGGCAGCACAGATACGCAGTATTTT
j_call: TRBJ2-1; d_call: NA; clone_size: NA; v_call: TRBV7-9; cdr3_length: 17; cdr3_aa: CASSLENRGGSYNEQFF; cdr3_nt: TGTGCCAGCAGCTTGGAGAATAGGGGGGGCTCCTACAATGAGCAGTTCTTC
j_call: TRBJ2-1; d_call: TRBD1; clone_size: NA; v_call: TRBV18; cdr3_length: 15; cdr3_aa: CASSPPGTGRNEQFF; cdr3_nt: TGTGCCAGCTCACCACCCGGGACAGGGAGAAATGAGCAGTTCTTC
j_call: TRBJ2-7; d_call: TRBD1; clone_size: few; v_call: TRBV6-2/TRBV6-3; cdr3_length: 15; cdr3_aa: CASSFRDRGVYEQYF; cdr3_nt: TGTGCCAGCAGTTTCCGGGACAGGGGGGTCTACGAGCAGTACTTC
j_call: TRBJ2-2; d_call: NA; clone_size: NA; v_call: TRBV5-1; cdr3_length: 14; cdr3_aa: CASSLGGRDGELFF; cdr3_nt: TGCGCCAGCAGCTTGGGAGGTCGGGACGGGGAGCTGTTTTTT
j_call: TRBJ2-3; d_call: TRBD2; clone_size: NA; v_call: TRBV19; cdr3_length: 16; cdr3_aa: CASSIWTSGRTDTQYF; cdr3_nt: TGTGCCAGTAGTATATGGACGAGCGGGAGGACAGATACGCAGTATTTT
j_call: TRBJ2-3; d_call: TRBD2; clone_size: NA; v_call: TRBV11-1; cdr3_length: 16; cdr3_aa: CASSPRASGVADTQYF; cdr3_nt: TGTGCCAGCAGCCCTAGGGCTAGCGGGGTTGCAGATACGCAGTATTTT
j_call: TRBJ1-1; d_call: TRBD1; clone_size: NA; v_call: TRBV6-5; cdr3_length: 13; cdr3_aa: CASRDRLNTEAFF; cdr3_nt: TGTGCCAGTAGGGACAGGCTGAACACTGAAGCTTTCTTT
j_call: TRBJ2-5; d_call: NA; clone_size: NA; v_call: TRBV4-2; cdr3_length: 14; cdr3_aa: CASSQGGAKETQYF; cdr3_nt: TGTGCCAGCAGCCAAGGGGGCGCAAAAGAGACCCAGTACTTC
j_call: TRBJ1-6; d_call: NA; clone_size: once; v_call: TRBV11-2; cdr3_length: 17; cdr3_aa: CASSPPYRSSYNSPLHF; cdr3_nt: TGTGCCAGCAGCCCCCCTTACAGGAGCTCCTATAATTCACCCCTCCACTTT
j_call: TRBJ2-2; d_call: TRBD2; clone_size: once; v_call: TRBV28; cdr3_length: 17; cdr3_aa: CASSPRTGTSGGGELFF; cdr3_nt: TGTGCCAGCAGTCCTCGGACAGGGACTAGCGGTGGAGGGGAGCTGTTTTTT
j_call: TRBJ1-1; d_call: TRBD1; clone_size: NA; v_call: TRBV2; cdr3_length: 15; cdr3_aa: CASISETGGNTEAFF; cdr3_nt: TGTGCCAGCATAAGTGAGACAGGGGGGAACACTGAAGCTTTCTTT
j_call: TRBJ2-1; d_call: TRBD2; clone_size: NA; v_call: TRBV30; cdr3_length: 14; cdr3_aa: CAWDPSGANNEQFF; cdr3_nt: TGTGCCTGGGACCCTAGCGGGGCAAACAATGAGCAGTTCTTC
j_call: TRBJ1-6; d_call: NA; clone_size: NA; v_call: TRBV6-5; cdr3_length: 16; cdr3_aa: CASSYLSQDRNSPLHF; cdr3_nt: TGTGCCAGCAGTTACCTTAGCCAGGACAGAAATTCACCCCTCCACTTT
j_call: TRBJ1-1; d_call: NA; clone_size: NA; v_call: TRBV7-9; cdr3_length: 15; cdr3_aa: CASRPRDSLGTEAFF; cdr3_nt: TGTGCCAGCAGACCACGGGACTCCCTGGGGACTGAAGCTTTCTTT
j_call: TRBJ2-6; d_call: NA; clone_size: NA; v_call: TRBV28; cdr3_length: 16; cdr3_aa: CASTLTGSSGANVLTF; cdr3_nt: TGTGCCAGCACCCTAACAGGGAGTTCTGGGGCCAACGTCCTGACTTTC
j_call: TRBJ1-5; d_call: NA; clone_size: NA; v_call: TRBV28; cdr3_length: 13; cdr3_aa: CASTFNIGQPQHF; cdr3_nt: TGTGCCAGCACTTTTAACATCGGGCAGCCCCAGCATTTT
j_call: TRBJ1-1; d_call: TRBD1; clone_size: NA; v_call: TRBV7-6; cdr3_length: 15; cdr3_aa: CASSLGSQGATEAFF; cdr3_nt: TGTGCCAGCAGCTTAGGATCGCAGGGGGCCACTGAAGCTTTCTTT
j_call: TRBJ1-4; d_call: NA; clone_size: NA; v_call: TRBV3-1/TRBV3-2; cdr3_length: 14; cdr3_aa: CASSQRGLMEKLFF; cdr3_nt: TGTGCCAGCAGCCAAAGGGGCCTCATGGAAAAACTGTTTTTT
j_call: TRBJ2-1; d_call: TRBD2; clone_size: NA; v_call: TRBV4-2; cdr3_length: 17; cdr3_aa: CASSQPQLAGTYNEQFF; cdr3_nt: TGTGCCAGCAGCCAGCCCCAACTAGCGGGGACCTACAATGAGCAGTTCTTC
j_call: TRBJ1-2; d_call: TRBD1; clone_size: once; v_call: TRBV5-1; cdr3_length: 15; cdr3_aa: CASSFRDRGNYGYTF; cdr3_nt: TGCGCCAGCAGCTTCCGGGACAGGGGCAACTATGGCTACACCTTC
j_call: TRBJ2-7; d_call: NA; clone_size: NA; v_call: TRBV28; cdr3_length: 16; cdr3_aa: CASSRPQAGPSYEQYF; cdr3_nt: TGTGCCAGCAGCCGCCCTCAAGCGGGCCCATCCTACGAGCAGTACTTC
j_call: TRBJ1-2; d_call: NA; clone_size: NA; v_call: TRBV9; cdr3_length: 13; cdr3_aa: CASSVEITGSYTF; cdr3_nt: TGTGCCAGCAGCGTAGAAATCACGGGGTCCTACACCTTC
j_call: TRBJ1-1; d_call: NA; clone_size: NA; v_call: TRBV6-4; cdr3_length: 14; cdr3_aa: CASSPSGVNTEAFF; cdr3_nt: TGTGCCAGCAGTCCCTCAGGGGTGAACACTGAAGCTTTCTTT
j_call: TRBJ1-2; d_call: TRBD1; clone_size: NA; v_call: TRBV24-1; cdr3_length: 15; cdr3_aa: CATSDSGQGIHGYTF; cdr3_nt: TGTGCCACCAGTGATTCGGGACAGGGAATCCATGGCTACACCTTC
j_call: TRBJ1-1; d_call: TRBD1; clone_size: NA; v_call: TRBV6-2/TRBV6-3; cdr3_length: 15; cdr3_aa: CASSLRQGGNTEAFF; cdr3_nt: TGTGCCAGCAGCCTCCGACAGGGAGGGAACACTGAAGCTTTCTTT
j_call: TRBJ2-5; d_call: TRBD2; clone_size: NA; v_call: TRBV5-1; cdr3_length: 16; cdr3_aa: CASSSGLAGVFETQYF; cdr3_nt: TGCGCCAGCAGCTCCGGACTAGCGGGGGTCTTCGAGACCCAGTACTTC
j_call: TRBJ1-2; d_call: NA; clone_size: once; v_call: TRBV7-2; cdr3_length: 13; cdr3_aa: CASSLEQNYGYTF; cdr3_nt: TGTGCCAGCAGCTTAGAACAGAACTATGGCTACACCTTC